The TCR beta chain under discussion was sequenced for a study of shared clonotypes between healthy human individuals. Study-wide results and caveats: Clonotypes that were shared across several donors made up 4.5% to 5% of naive CD4 clonotypes.

With regard to this clone: Its antigen is unidentified.

Naivety among CD8 cells was defined by CD45RO negativity and positive CCR7 selection, thereby excluding terminally differentiated effector memory CD45RA+ cells. Sequencing was performed with immunoSEQ multiplex PCR; in TCRdb, only in-frame clones are kept and a portion is missing. Here the sample spans hundreds of thousands of clones, 85% to 95% being singletons. V lost 6 bases, J lost 6 bases, and 6 bases stayed unmatched. The CDR3 totals 14 residues. Germline V CDR1 and CDR2: WSHSY, SAAADI. The receptor's source is a woman aged 30 to 39 in good health. The chain combines TRBV10-2 with TRBJ2-1; TRBD2 matches at 9 bases. Sequences were obtained from naive CD8+ T cells sorted from blood. The chain's CDR3 is CASRDISGSNEQFF. CDR3 nucleotides: TGCGCCAGCAGAGATATTAGCGGGAGCAATGAGCAGTTCTTC.